This is a list of T cell receptor beta chains from one sample in a study of blood T cell repertoires in COVID-19. TCRdb keeps only in-frame clones here, not all; method: immunoSEQ multiplex PCR. The data show approximately 270,000 clones, with 70% to 90% seen just once and about 1% held by the top ten. The sequenced material came from peripheral blood. The receptor set was obtained from a human donor with COVID-19, enrolled during active disease. The donor label of this sample is uncertain. Each CDR3 is given with its conserved first and last residue. The order of the fields is V gene, clone size, CDR3 length, J gene, D gene, CDR3 protein, CDR3 DNA. A D gene is named only where the DNA matches it firmly. Expanded clones are given a class, and other clones once, few, many or no size at all.

V: TRBV6-5; size: NA; length: 14; J: TRBJ1-4; D: NA; CDR3: CASSNDRSEEKLFF; DNA: TGTGCCAGCAGCAACGACAGGTCCGAGGAAAAACTGTTTTTT
V: TRBV11-2; size: once; length: 17; J: TRBJ1-1; D: TRBD1; CDR3: CASSLDKGQTMNTEAFF; DNA: TGTGCCAGCAGCTTAGATAAGGGACAGACTATGAACACTGAAGCTTTCTTT
V: TRBV16; size: NA; length: 16; J: TRBJ1-3; D: TRBD1; CDR3: CASSQGTGFSGNTIYF; DNA: TGTGCCAGCAGCCAAGGGACAGGCTTCTCTGGAAACACCATATATTTT
V: TRBV7-2; size: NA; length: 15; J: TRBJ2-7; D: NA; CDR3: CASSLAGTPRDEQYF; DNA: TGTGCCAGCAGCTTAGCCGGGACACCCCGCGACGAGCAGTACTTC
V: TRBV6-5; size: NA; length: 14; J: TRBJ1-6; D: NA; CDR3: CASSYSRLSSPLHF; DNA: TGTGCCAGCAGTTACTCGAGGCTGTCTTCACCCCTCCACTTT
V: TRBV4-3; size: NA; length: 16; J: TRBJ2-1; D: TRBD2; CDR3: CASSPGTSGRRYEQFF; DNA: TGCGCCAGCAGCCCCGGGACTAGCGGGAGGAGGTATGAGCAGTTCTTC
V: TRBV3-1/TRBV3-2; size: NA; length: 15; J: TRBJ2-5; D: NA; CDR3: CASSQIRQVQETQYF; DNA: TGTGCCAGCAGCCAAATACGACAGGTACAAGAGACCCAGTACTTC
V: TRBV6-6; size: NA; length: 15; J: TRBJ1-2; D: TRBD1; CDR3: CASSDMTGGAYGYTF; DNA: TGTGCCAGCAGTGATATGACAGGGGGAGCCTATGGCTACACCTTC
V: TRBV19; size: NA; length: 13; J: TRBJ1-4; D: NA; CDR3: CATSTRFNEKLFF; DNA: TGTGCCACCTCGACAAGATTTAATGAAAAACTGTTTTTT
V: TRBV12-3/TRBV12-4; size: NA; length: 13; J: TRBJ1-3; D: NA; CDR3: CASSQGTGNTIYF; DNA: TGTGCCAGCAGCCAGGGTACTGGAAACACCATATATTTT
V: TRBV28; size: once; length: 13; J: TRBJ1-2; D: NA; CDR3: CATEREGDYGYTF; DNA: TGTGCCACTGAGCGGGAGGGTGACTATGGCTACACCTTC
V: TRBV19; size: NA; length: 15; J: TRBJ1-2; D: NA; CDR3: CASSMTATSLYGYTF; DNA: TGTGCCAGTAGTATGACAGCAACGTCTCTCTATGGCTACACCTTC
V: TRBV27; size: once; length: 15; J: TRBJ2-5; D: TRBD1; CDR3: CASSRGDRGQEIQYF; DNA: TGTGCCAGCAGCCGAGGGGACAGGGGGCAAGAGATCCAGTACTTC
V: TRBV10-3; size: NA; length: 16; J: TRBJ1-5; D: TRBD1; CDR3: CAISDFATGGLEPQHF; DNA: TGTGCCATCAGTGATTTCGCGACAGGGGGCTTGGAGCCCCAGCATTTT
V: TRBV14; size: few; length: 19; J: TRBJ2-4; D: TRBD2; CDR3: CASSQALAGGPGAKNIQYF; DNA: TGTGCCAGCAGCCAGGCACTAGCGGGAGGGCCCGGGGCCAAAAACATTCAGTACTTC
V: TRBV5-5; size: NA; length: 15; J: TRBJ2-7; D: NA; CDR3: CASTPGGQETYEQYF; DNA: TGTGCCAGCACCCCGGGGGGACAGGAAACTTACGAGCAGTACTTC
V: TRBV6-6; size: NA; length: 13; J: TRBJ2-1; D: TRBD2; CDR3: CASSNLGGKEQFF; DNA: TGTGCCAGCAGTAACTTGGGGGGGAAGGAGCAGTTCTTC
V: TRBV19; size: NA; length: 13; J: TRBJ2-5; D: NA; CDR3: CASSQQIRKTQYF; DNA: TGTGCCAGTAGTCAACAGATTCGGAAGACCCAGTACTTC